The sequence of this TCR beta chain was determined in a study of radiotherapy plus CTLA-4 blockade in lung cancer. On the study more broadly: Across the patients, objective responses occurred in less than 20%, and disease control in around 31%. Notes on the study in general: Researchers report tumor-derived TCR clones expanding in blood after radiotherapy plus ipilimumab. Early blood T cell clone changes and increased post-radiation serum interferon-beta were reportedly the strongest response predictors.

Chemo-refractory metastatic non-small-cell lung cancer patients received focal radiation with ipilimumab CTLA-4 blockade. Using immunoSEQ multiplex PCR, the repertoire was profiled, and TCRdb retains in-frame clones only, with some absent. Here the sample spans 70,000 to 90,000 clones, under 80% being singletons. The V gene end was trimmed by 7 bases and the J gene end by 0 bases; junction bases not matched to a gene: 2. CDR3 length equals 14 residues. Per the germline V gene, CDR1 is SGHAT and CDR2 is FQNNGV. Worth noting for this clone: The antigen remains unidentified.

This clonotype originated in a human donor with non-small cell lung cancer whose response to radiotherapy plus ipilimumab could not be evaluated. Some clones in this sample may be carry-over from other donors' samples. The chain couples TRBV11-2 to TRBJ2-1; 8 bases map to TRBD1. The sequenced sample was peripheral blood, obtained from a patient treated with radiotherapy plus ipilimumab. CDR3 DNA sequence: TGTGCCAGCACGGGACAGGTCTCCTACAATGAGCAGTTCTTC. As protein: CASTGQVSYNEQFF.